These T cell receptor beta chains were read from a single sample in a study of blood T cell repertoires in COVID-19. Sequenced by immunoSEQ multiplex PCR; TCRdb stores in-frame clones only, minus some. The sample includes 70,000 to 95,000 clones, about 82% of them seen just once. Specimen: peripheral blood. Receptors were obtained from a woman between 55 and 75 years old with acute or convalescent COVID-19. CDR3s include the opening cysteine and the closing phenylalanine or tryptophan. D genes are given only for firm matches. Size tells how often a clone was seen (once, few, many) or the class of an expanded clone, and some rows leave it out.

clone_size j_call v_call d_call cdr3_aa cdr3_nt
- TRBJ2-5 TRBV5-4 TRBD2 CASSPLGLPQETQYF TGTGCCAGCAGCCCATTGGGACTACCTCAAGAGACCCAGTACTTC
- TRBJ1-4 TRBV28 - CASSPSFSGEKLFF TGTGCCAGCAGCCCCAGTTTTAGCGGTGAAAAACTGTTTTTT
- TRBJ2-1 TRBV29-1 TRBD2 CSVTTGTSGGYNEQFF TGCAGCGTCACTACCGGGACTAGCGGGGGGTACAATGAGCAGTTCTTC
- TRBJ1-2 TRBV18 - CASSPQSGVFGSSYYGYTF TGTGCCAGCTCACCACAATCAGGGGTCTTCGGCTCCTCCTACTATGGCTACACCTTC
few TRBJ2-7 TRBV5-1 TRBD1 CASSLAAGTGTYEQYF TGCGCCAGCAGCTTGGCGGCCGGGACAGGGACCTACGAGCAGTACTTC
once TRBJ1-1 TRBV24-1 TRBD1 CATRSTGANTEAFF TGTGCCACCAGATCGACAGGGGCGAACACTGAAGCTTTCTTT
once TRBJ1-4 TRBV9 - CASSVGWTNEKLFF TGTGCCAGCAGCGTCGGTTGGACTAATGAAAAACTGTTTTTT
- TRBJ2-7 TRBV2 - CASRVTPSYEQYF TGTGCCAGCAGGGTGACACCCTCCTACGAGCAGTACTTC
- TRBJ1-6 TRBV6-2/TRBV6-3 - CASSFQTENSPLHF TGTGCCAGCAGTTTTCAGACAGAAAATTCACCCCTCCACTTT
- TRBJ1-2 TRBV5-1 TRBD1 CASSKLQGAGYGYTF TGCGCCAGCAGCAAATTACAGGGGGCAGGCTATGGCTACACCTTC
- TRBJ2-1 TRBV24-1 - CATSDPSPGANNEQFF TGTGCCACCAGTGATCCCTCCCCGGGAGCGAACAATGAGCAGTTCTTC
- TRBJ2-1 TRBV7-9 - CASSLQDGSYNEQFF TGTGCCAGCAGCTTACAGGATGGTTCCTACAATGAGCAGTTCTTC
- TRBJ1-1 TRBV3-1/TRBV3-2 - CASSQGRVKTEAFF TGTGCCAGCAGCCAAGGGAGGGTGAAGACTGAAGCTTTCTTT
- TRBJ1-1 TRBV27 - CASSLGRNTEAFF TGTGCCAGCAGTTTAGGTAGGAACACTGAAGCTTTCTTT
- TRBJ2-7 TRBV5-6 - CASSLWTPYEQYF TGTGCCAGCAGCCTGTGGACACCCTATGAGCAGTACTTC
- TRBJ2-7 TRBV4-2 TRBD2 CASSRETGTRSSYEQYF TGTGCCAGCAGCCGCGAAACCGGGACTAGGAGCTCCTACGAGCAGTACTTC
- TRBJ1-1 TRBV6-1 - CASSESGGGKTEAFF TGTGCCAGCAGTGAAAGCGGGGGGGGGAAGACTGAAGCTTTCTTT
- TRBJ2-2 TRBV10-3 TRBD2 CATSRTSGATGELFF TGTGCCACCTCCCGGACTAGCGGAGCGACCGGGGAGCTGTTTTTT
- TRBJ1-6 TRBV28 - CASSSVVRRDSPLHF TGTGCCAGCAGTTCCGTTGTCAGGCGGGATTCACCCCTCCACTTT
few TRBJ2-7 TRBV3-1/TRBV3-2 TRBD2 CASSPLPSGRLDGDEQYF TGTGCCAGCAGCCCTCTCCCTAGCGGGAGACTAGACGGCGACGAGCAGTACTTC
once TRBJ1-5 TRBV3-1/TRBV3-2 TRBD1 CASSQGGLGQSQPQHF TGTGCCAGCAGCCAAGGGGGCCTGGGACAGTCGCAGCCCCAGCATTTT
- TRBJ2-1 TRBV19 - CASSISARVQNEQFF TGTGCCAGTAGTATTTCCGCCAGGGTACAAAATGAGCAGTTCTTC
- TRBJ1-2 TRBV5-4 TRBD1 CASSPRAGTGGAYGYTF TGTGCCAGCAGCCCCCGGGCCGGGACAGGGGGCGCCTATGGCTACACCTTC
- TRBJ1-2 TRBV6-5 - CASRKNRIYGYTF TGTGCCAGCAGGAAAAACAGGATCTATGGCTACACCTTC
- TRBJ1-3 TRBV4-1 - CASSQETRRNTIYF TGCGCCAGCAGCCAAGAAACGAGAAGAAACACCATATATTTT
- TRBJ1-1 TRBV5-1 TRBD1 CASSRQGAMTEAFF TGCGCCAGCAGCAGACAGGGGGCGATGACTGAAGCTTTCTTT
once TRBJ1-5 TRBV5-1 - CASSLGPDSSNQPQHF TGCGCCAGCAGCCTAGGTCCGGACTCCAGCAATCAGCCCCAGCATTTT
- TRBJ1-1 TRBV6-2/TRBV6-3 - CASSPYVGVMGTEAFF TGTGCCAGCAGCCCTTATGTAGGGGTAATGGGGACTGAAGCTTTCTTT
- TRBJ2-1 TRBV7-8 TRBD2 CASSNPTPGTSGSSYNEQFF TGTGCCAGCAGCAATCCAACCCCCGGGACTAGCGGGAGCTCCTACAATGAGCAGTTCTTC
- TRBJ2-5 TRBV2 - CASSEISWGGEETQYF TGTGCCAGCAGTGAAATAAGCTGGGGCGGCGAGGAGACCCAGTACTTC
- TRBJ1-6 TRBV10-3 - CAISRGTGKYSPLHF TGTGCCATCTCCCGCGGCACAGGGAAATATTCACCCCTCCACTTT
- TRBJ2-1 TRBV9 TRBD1 CASSVGIGGSQEQFF TGTGCCAGCAGCGTAGGGATAGGGGGCTCCCAAGAGCAGTTCTTC
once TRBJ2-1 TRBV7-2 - CASSLAQGRNEQFF TGTGCCAGCAGCTTAGCTCAGGGTCGCAATGAGCAGTTCTTC
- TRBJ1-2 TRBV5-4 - CASSLALNTGNYGYTF TGTGCCAGCAGCTTGGCCTTAAATACAGGGAACTATGGCTACACCTTC
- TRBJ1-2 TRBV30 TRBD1 CAWMVKGALGYTF TGTGCCTGGATGGTAAAGGGGGCCTTAGGCTACACCTTC
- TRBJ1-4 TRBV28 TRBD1 CASSLSGTGGGWEKLFF TGTGCCAGCAGTCTCTCGGGGACAGGGGGAGGGTGGGAAAAACTGTTTTTT
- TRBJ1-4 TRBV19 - CASSSEGRKLFF TGTGCCAGTAGTAGTGAGGGCCGAAAACTGTTTTTT
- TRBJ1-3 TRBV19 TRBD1 CASSIGQGLVSGNTIYF TGTGCCAGTAGTATCGGACAGGGTTTGGTCTCTGGAAACACCATATATTTT
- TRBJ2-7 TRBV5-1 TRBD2 CASSEGLAALYF TGCGCCAGCAGCGAGGGACTAGCGGCGTTGTACTTC
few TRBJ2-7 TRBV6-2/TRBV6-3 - CASSYGASSPYEQYF TGTGCCAGCAGTTACGGGGCCTCGTCCCCCTACGAGCAGTACTTC
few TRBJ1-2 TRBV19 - CATRLGAGYGYTF TGTGCCACACGACTAGGGGCAGGATATGGCTACACCTTC
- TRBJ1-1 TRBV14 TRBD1 CASSPLQQGARTEAFF TGTGCCAGCAGCCCTTTACAACAGGGGGCGCGCACTGAAGCTTTCTTT
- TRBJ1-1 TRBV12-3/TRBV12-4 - CASWQGTEAFF TGTGCCAGCTGGCAGGGGACTGAAGCTTTCTTT
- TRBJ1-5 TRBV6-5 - CASRRGQTSNQPQHF TGTGCCAGCAGGCGAGGACAGACTAGCAATCAGCCCCAGCATTTT
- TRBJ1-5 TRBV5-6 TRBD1 CASSYYGQASGTQPQHF TGTGCCAGCAGCTACTACGGACAGGCCTCGGGGACTCAGCCCCAGCATTTT
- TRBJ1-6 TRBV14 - CASSQVRVPSYNSPLHF TGTGCCAGCAGCCAAGTCCGGGTTCCCTCCTATAATTCACCCCTCCACTTT
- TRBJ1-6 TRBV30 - CAWFRVVGRRVSYNSPLHF TGTGCCTGGTTCCGGGTTGTTGGTCGCCGAGTTTCCTATAATTCACCCCTCCACTTT
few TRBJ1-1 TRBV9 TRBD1 CASSVAAGTGNGVPEAFF TGTGCCAGCAGCGTAGCCGCGGGGACAGGCAACGGGGTCCCTGAAGCTTTCTTT
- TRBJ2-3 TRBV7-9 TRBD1 CASSPSRTGIFFTQYF TGTGCCAGCAGCCCGAGTAGGACAGGGATTTTCTTTACGCAGTATTTT
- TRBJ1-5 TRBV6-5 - CASSVGPQPQHF TGTGCCAGCAGCGTGGGGCCCCAGCCCCAGCATTTT
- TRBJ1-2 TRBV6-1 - CASSEAWGHNYGYTF TGTGCCAGCAGTGAAGCATGGGGGCACAACTATGGCTACACCTTC